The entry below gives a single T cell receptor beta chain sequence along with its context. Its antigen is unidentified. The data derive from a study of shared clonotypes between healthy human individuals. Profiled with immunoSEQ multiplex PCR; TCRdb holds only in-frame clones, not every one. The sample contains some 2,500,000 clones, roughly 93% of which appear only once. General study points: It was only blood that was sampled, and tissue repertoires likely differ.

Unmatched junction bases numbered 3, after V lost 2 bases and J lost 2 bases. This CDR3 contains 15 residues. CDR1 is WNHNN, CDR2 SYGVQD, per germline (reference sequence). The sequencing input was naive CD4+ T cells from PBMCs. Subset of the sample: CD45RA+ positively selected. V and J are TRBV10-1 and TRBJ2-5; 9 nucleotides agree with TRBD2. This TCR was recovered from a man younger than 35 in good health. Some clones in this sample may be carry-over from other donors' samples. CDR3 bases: TGCGCCAGCAGTGAGAGCCTAGCGGGGCAAGAGACCCAGTACTTC. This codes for CASSESLAGQETQYF.